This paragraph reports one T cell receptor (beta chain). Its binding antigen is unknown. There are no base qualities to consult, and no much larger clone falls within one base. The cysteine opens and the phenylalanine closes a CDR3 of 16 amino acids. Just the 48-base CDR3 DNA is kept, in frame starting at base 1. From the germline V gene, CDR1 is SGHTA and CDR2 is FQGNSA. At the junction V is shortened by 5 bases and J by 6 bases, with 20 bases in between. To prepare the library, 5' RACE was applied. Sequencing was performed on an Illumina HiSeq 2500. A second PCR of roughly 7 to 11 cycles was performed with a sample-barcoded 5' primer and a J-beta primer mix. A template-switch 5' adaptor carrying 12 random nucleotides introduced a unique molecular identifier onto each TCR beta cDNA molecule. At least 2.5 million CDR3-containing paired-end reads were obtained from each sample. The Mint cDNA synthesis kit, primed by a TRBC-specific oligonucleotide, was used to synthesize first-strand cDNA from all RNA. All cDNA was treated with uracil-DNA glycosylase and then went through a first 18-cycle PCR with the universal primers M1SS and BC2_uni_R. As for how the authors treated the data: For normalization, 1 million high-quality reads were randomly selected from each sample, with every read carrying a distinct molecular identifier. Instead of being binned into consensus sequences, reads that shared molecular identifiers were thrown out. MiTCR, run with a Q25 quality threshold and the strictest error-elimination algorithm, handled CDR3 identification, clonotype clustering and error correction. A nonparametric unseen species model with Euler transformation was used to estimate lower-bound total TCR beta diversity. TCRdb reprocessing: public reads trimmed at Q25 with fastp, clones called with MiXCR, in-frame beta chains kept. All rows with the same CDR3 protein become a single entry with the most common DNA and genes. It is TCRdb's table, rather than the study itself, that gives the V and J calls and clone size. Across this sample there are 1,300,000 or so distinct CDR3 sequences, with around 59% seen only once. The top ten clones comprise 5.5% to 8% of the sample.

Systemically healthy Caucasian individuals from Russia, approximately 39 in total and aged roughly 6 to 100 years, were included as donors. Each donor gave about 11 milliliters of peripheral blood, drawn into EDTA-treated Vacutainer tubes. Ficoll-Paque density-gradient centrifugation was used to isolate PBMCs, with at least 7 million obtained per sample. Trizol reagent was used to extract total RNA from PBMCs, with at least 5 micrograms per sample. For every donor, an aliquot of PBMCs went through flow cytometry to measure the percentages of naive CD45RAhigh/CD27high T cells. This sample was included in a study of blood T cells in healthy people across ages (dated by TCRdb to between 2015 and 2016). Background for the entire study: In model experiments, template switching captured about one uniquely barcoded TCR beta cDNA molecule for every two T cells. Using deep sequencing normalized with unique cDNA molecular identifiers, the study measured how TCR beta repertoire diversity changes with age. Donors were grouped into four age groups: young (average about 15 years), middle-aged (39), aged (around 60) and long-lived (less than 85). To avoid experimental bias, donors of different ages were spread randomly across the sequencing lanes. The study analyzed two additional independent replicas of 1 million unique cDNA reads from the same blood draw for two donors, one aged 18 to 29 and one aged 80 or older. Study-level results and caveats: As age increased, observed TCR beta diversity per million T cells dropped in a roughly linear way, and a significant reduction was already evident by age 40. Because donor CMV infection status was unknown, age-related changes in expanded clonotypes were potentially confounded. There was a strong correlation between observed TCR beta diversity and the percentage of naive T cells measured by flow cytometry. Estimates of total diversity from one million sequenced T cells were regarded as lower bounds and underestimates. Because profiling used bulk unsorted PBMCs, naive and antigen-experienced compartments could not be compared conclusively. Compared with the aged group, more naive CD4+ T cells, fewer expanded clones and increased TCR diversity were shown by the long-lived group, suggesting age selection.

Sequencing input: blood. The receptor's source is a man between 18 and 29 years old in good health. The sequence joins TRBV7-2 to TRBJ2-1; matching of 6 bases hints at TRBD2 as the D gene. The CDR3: CASSEAGTGTFNEQFF. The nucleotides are TGTGCCAGCAGCGAAGCAGGTACCGGGACTTTCAATGAGCAGTTCTTC.